These T cell receptor beta chains were read from a single sample in a study of T cells after yellow fever vaccination. TCRdb passed the 5' RACE reads through MiXCR, listing each CDR3 protein once. Altogether roughly 63,000 distinct CDR3 sequences are present, roughly 7.4% being singletons, with the ten largest covering about 38%. Sequenced material: CD8+ T cells sorted from PBMCs, taken 15 days after the yellow fever booster vaccination. Receptor source: a man younger than 45 who received the YFV17D yellow fever vaccine. Both conserved end residues are part of each CDR3. D genes are given only for firm matches. Where a row states a size, it is once, few, many or the class of an expanded clone; other rows omit it.

TRBV19	few	.	TRBJ2-3	CASSIVSSTDTQYF	TGTGCCAGTAGTATAGTCAGCAGCACAGATACGCAGTATTTT
TRBV5-1	many	.	TRBJ2-2	CASRRIIPGELFF	TGCGCCAGCAGGCGGATTATCCCCGGGGAGCTGTTTTTT
TRBV7-9	many	TRBD1	TRBJ2-2	CASPTGAGELFF	TGTGCCAGCCCGACAGGGGCCGGGGAGCTGTTTTTT
TRBV20-1	many	.	TRBJ2-1	CSSLAVRGGNEQFF	TGCAGTTCCTTAGCGGTGAGGGGGGGCAATGAGCAGTTCTTC
TRBV14	.	TRBD2	TRBJ2-3	CASSPFGQAGKDTQYF	TGTGCCAGCAGCCCCTTTGGCCAAGCGGGAAAAGATACGCAGTATTTT
TRBV10-3	few	.	TRBJ1-5	CAISESLDINQPQHF	TGTGCCATCAGTGAGTCGCTGGACATCAATCAGCCCCAGCATTTT
TRBV5-1	.	.	TRBJ2-7	CASSPTSQVSTEQYF	TGCGCCAGCAGCCCTACTAGCCAGGTGTCCACCGAGCAGTACTTC
TRBV20-1	many	.	TRBJ2-2	CSASPQYTGELFF	TGCAGTGCTAGTCCCCAATACACCGGGGAGCTGTTTTTT
TRBV4-3	many	.	TRBJ2-7	CASSPDPDIPGQYF	TGCGCCAGCAGCCCCGACCCGGACATACCGGGACAGTACTTC
TRBV6-2/TRBV6-3	many	TRBD2	TRBJ2-3	CASSGRAPDTQYF	TGTGCCAGCAGCGGGAGGGCCCCAGATACGCAGTATTTT
TRBV29-1	many	.	TRBJ2-7	CSVEAGEPGYEQYF	TGCAGCGTTGAAGCCGGGGAACCAGGCTACGAGCAGTACTTC
TRBV29-1	many	.	TRBJ2-7	CSVESESGHEQYF	TGCAGCGTTGAGAGCGAATCAGGGCACGAGCAGTACTTC
TRBV27	many	.	TRBJ2-7	CASSLSGPVQYF	TGTGCCAGCAGTTTGTCGGGGCCGGTGCAGTACTTC
TRBV20-1	many	TRBD2	TRBJ2-3	CSARVFGGRPDTQYF	TGCAGTGCTAGGGTATTTGGCGGGAGGCCAGATACGCAGTATTTT
TRBV10-3	many	.	TRBJ2-5	CAISESGTSAGETQYF	TGTGCCATCAGTGAGTCAGGGACCAGCGCGGGAGAGACCCAGTACTTC
TRBV20-1	many	TRBD1	TRBJ1-5	CSARAPLEVGTDQPQHF	TGCAGTGCTAGAGCCCCCCTGGAGGTTGGGACAGATCAGCCCCAGCATTTT
TRBV5-1	many	TRBD2	TRBJ2-5	CASSLETAGTIPQETQYF	TGCGCCAGCAGCTTGGAAACCGCCGGGACTATACCACAAGAGACCCAGTACTTC
TRBV25-1	many	.	TRBJ2-1	CASGGKYNEQFF	TGTGCCAGCGGGGGAAAGTACAATGAGCAGTTCTTC
TRBV15	many	TRBD1	TRBJ1-1	CATSSEQGGPGTEAFF	TGTGCCACCAGCAGCGAACAGGGGGGGCCGGGGACTGAAGCTTTCTTT
TRBV13	many	.	TRBJ2-1	CASSLGVRRYNEQFF	TGTGCCAGCAGCTTAGGCGTAAGACGATACAATGAGCAGTTCTTC
TRBV10-3	.	.	TRBJ2-3	CAISTRGASTDTQYF	TGTGCCATCAGTACCCGCGGAGCTAGCACAGATACGCAGTATTTT
TRBV7-9	many	TRBD2	TRBJ2-2	CASSSPVSGVNTGELFF	TGTGCCAGCAGCTCCCCCGTTAGCGGGGTGAACACCGGGGAGCTGTTTTTT
TRBV6-5	many	.	TRBJ2-7	CASKKWGAGSSYEQYF	TGTGCCAGCAAAAAATGGGGCGCGGGAAGCTCCTACGAGCAGTACTTC